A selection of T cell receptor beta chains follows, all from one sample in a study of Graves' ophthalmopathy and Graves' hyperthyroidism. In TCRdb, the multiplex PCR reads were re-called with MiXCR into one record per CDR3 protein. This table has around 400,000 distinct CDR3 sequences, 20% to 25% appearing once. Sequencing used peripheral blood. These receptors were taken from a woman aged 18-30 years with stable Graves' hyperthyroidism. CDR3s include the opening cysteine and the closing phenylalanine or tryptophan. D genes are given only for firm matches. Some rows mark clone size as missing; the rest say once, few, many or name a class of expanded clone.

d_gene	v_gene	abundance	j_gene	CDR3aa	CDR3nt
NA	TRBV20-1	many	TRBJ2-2	CSAEQGLNTGELFF	TGCAGTGCCGAGCAGGGGCTCAACACCGGGGAGCTGTTTTTT
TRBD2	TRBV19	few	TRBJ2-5	CASSIGTSVQRETQYF	TGTGCCAGTAGTATTGGGACTAGCGTTCAAAGGGAGACCCAGTACTTC
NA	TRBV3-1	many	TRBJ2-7	CASSQEAGRSYEQYF	TGTGCCAGCAGCCAAGAGGCAGGTCGCTCCTACGAGCAGTACTTC
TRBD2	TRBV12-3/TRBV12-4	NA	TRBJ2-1	CASKDRLLRGLAARQFF	TGTGCCAGCAAGGACCGCCTTCTTCGCGGACTAGCGGCTAGGCAGTTCTTC
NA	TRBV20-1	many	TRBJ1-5	CSARDLDRVNNQPQHF	TGCAGTGCTAGAGATCTGGATCGGGTCAACAATCAGCCCCAGCATTTT
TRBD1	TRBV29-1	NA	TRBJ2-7	CSVGTGRYEQYF	TGCAGCGTTGGGACAGGCCGTTACGAGCAGTACTTC
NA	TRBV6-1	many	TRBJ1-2	CASSEADGDNYGYTF	TGTGCCAGCAGTGAAGCGGACGGAGATAACTATGGCTACACCTTC
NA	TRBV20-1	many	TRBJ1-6	CSARPTESSYNSPLHF	TGCAGTGCTAGGCCGACAGAGAGCTCCTATAATTCACCCCTCCACTTT
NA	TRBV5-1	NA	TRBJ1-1	CASSLGVWGQDTEAFF	TGCGCCAGCAGTTTGGGGGTTTGGGGGCAGGACACTGAAGCTTTCTTT
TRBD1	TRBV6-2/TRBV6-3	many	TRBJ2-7	CASRRSGTGNHEQYF	TGTGCCAGCAGACGCTCCGGGACAGGGAATCACGAGCAGTACTTC
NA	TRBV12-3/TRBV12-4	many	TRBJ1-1	CASSPLGAFNTEAFF	TGTGCCAGCAGCCCCCTGGGGGCCTTTAACACTGAAGCTTTCTTT
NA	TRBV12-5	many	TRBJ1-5	CASGLEDSNQPQHF	TGTGCTAGTGGTTTGGAAGATTCCAATCAGCCCCAGCATTTT
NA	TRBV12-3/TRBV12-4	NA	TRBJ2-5	CASSYPTYRDQETQYF	TGTGCCAGCAGCTATCCTACCTACAGGGACCAAGAGACCCAGTACTTC
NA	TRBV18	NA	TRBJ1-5	CASSPGGEQPQHF	TGTGCCAGCTCCCCCGGAGGGGAACAGCCCCAGCATTTT
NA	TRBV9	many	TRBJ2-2	CASSVRITGELFF	TGTGCCAGCAGCGTTAGGATTACCGGGGAGCTGTTTTTT
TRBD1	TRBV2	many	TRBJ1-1	CASSAGQPNTEAFF	TGTGCCAGCAGTGCGGGACAGCCAAACACTGAAGCTTTCTTT
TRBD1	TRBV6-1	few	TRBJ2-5	CASRADRGQETQYF	TGTGCCAGCAGGGCCGACAGGGGCCAAGAGACCCAGTACTTC
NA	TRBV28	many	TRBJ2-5	CASSLTGSRETQYF	TGTGCCAGCAGTTTAACAGGTTCTCGGGAGACCCAGTACTTC
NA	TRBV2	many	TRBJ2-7	CASSEDTYEQYF	TGTGCCAGCAGTGAAGACACGTACGAGCAGTACTTC
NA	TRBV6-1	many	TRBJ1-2	CASFHGGLGGYTF	TGTGCCAGCTTTCATGGGGGGCTCGGTGGCTACACCTTC
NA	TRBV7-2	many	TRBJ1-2	CASSPRFGYGYTF	TGTGCCAGCAGCCCCCGGTTTGGGTATGGCTACACCTTC
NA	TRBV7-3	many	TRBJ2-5	CASSLQAQETQYF	TGTGCCAGCAGCTTACAGGCCCAAGAGACCCAGTACTTC
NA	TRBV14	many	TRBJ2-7	CASSPPWSYEQYF	TGTGCCAGCAGCCCGCCGTGGTCCTACGAGCAGTACTTC
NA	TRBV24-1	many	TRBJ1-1	CATSATPIDGGAFF	TGTGCCACCAGTGCCACTCCGATCGACGGCGGAGCTTTCTTT
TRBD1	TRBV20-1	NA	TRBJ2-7	CSANRDRGSYEQYF	TGCAGTGCTAACAGGGACAGGGGTTCCTACGAGCAGTACTTC
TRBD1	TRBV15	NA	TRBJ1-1	CATSSSGQGNEAFF	TGTGCCACCAGCAGTTCGGGACAGGGGAATGAAGCTTTCTTT
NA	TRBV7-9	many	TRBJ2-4	CASSLRGGHDKNIQYF	TGTGCCAGCAGCTTGCGGGGCGGTCATGACAAAAACATTCAGTACTTC
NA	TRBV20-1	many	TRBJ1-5	CSAIKDGGTYSNQPQHF	TGCAGTGCTATCAAGGACGGCGGAACCTATAGCAATCAGCCCCAGCATTTT
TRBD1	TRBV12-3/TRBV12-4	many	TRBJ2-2	CAIQTGSGELFF	TGTGCCATCCAGACAGGGTCCGGGGAGCTGTTTTTT
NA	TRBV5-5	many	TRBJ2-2	CASILTGTNTGELFF	TGTGCCAGCATTCTGACCGGGACGAACACCGGGGAGCTGTTTTTT
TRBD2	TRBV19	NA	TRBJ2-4	CASSISAGVDIQYF	TGTGCCAGTAGTATTTCCGCGGGGGTCGACATTCAGTACTTC
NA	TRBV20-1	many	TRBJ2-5	CSAREGSKQETQYF	TGCAGTGCTAGGGAGGGTTCTAAGCAAGAGACCCAGTACTTC
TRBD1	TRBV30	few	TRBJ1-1	CASRTGAEAFF	TGTGCCTCCCGGACAGGGGCTGAAGCTTTCTTT
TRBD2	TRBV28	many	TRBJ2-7	CASKPWGLAGPASYEQYF	TGTGCCAGCAAACCGTGGGGGTTAGCGGGACCAGCTTCCTACGAGCAGTACTTC
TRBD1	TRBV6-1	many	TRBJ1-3	CASSEAGSFGQGRNTIYF	TGTGCCAGCAGTGAAGCAGGTTCTTTCGGACAGGGAAGAAACACCATATATTTT
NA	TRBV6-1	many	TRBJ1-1	CASQRGAGTEAFF	TGTGCCAGCCAGCGGGGGGCGGGCACTGAAGCTTTCTTT
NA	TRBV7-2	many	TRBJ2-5	CASSIRAIQETQYF	TGTGCCAGCAGCATCCGGGCGATCCAAGAGACCCAGTACTTC
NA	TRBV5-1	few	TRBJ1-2	CASSWRNPLGPGYGYTF	TGCGCCAGCAGCTGGAGAAATCCACTTGGGCCGGGGTATGGCTACACCTTC
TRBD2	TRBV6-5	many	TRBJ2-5	CASSYTSGSQETQYF	TGTGCCAGCAGTTACACTAGCGGGTCCCAAGAGACCCAGTACTTC
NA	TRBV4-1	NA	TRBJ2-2	CASSWGNTGELFF	TGCGCCAGCAGTTGGGGCAACACCGGGGAGCTGTTTTTT